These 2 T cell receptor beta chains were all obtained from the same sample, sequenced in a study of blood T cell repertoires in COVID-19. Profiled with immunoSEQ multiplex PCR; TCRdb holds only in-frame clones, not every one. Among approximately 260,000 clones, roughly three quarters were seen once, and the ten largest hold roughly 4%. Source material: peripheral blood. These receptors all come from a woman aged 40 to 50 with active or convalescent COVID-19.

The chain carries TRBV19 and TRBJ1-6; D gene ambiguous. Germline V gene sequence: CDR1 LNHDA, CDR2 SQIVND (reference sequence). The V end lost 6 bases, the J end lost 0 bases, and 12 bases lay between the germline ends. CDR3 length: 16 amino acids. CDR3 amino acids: CASRRESPSYNSPLHF. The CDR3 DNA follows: TGTGCCAGTAGGCGGGAATCCCCCTCCTATAATTCACCCCTCCACTTT.

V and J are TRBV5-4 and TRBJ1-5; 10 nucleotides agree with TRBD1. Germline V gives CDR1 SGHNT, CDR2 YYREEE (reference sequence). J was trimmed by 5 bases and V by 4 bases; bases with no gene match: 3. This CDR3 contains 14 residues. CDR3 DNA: TGTGCCAGCAGCACCGGGACAGGGGATCAGCCCCAGCATTTT. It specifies CASSTGTGDQPQHF.